This T cell receptor (beta chain) comes out of a study of blood T cells in healthy people across ages. Donor samples were obtained from healthy Caucasian individuals from Russia, aged 6 to 90. The second PCR ran about 6 to 12 cycles with a sample-barcoded 5' primer and J-beta primers. A template-switch adaptor that had 12 random nucleotides put a tag on each cDNA molecule. TCRdb processed the 5' RACE reads anew with MiXCR; each CDR3 protein has one entry. The table includes about 1 million distinct CDR3 sequences, around 43% detected once. CDR1 DFQATT and CDR2 SNEGSKA come from the germline V gene (reference sequence). The CDR3 covers 16 residues. Trimming pared 6 bases from V and 1 base from J, leaving 22 bases between.

The receptor's source is a woman between 55 and 75 years old in good health. The chain is built from TRBV20-1 and TRBJ2-7; D is possibly TRBD1 (7 bases). The sequencing sample was made of blood. The DNA for the CDR3 is TGCAGTGCCAGTCGCACAGGGGCGGGAAGGTCCTACGAGCAGTACTTC. This sequence encodes CSASRTGAGRSYEQYF.